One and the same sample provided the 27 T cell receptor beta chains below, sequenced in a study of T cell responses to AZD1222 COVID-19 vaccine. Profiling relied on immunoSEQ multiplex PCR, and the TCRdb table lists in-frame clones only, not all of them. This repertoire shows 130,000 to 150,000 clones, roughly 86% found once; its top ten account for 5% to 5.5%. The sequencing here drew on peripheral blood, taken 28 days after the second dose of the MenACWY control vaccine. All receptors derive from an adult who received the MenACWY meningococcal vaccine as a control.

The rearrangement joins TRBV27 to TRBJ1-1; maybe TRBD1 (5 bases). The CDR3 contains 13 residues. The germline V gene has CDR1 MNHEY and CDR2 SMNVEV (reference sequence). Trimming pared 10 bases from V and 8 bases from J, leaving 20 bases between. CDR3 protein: CATQITGVSEAFF. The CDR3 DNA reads TGTGCCACCCAAATAACGGGGGTTAGCGAAGCTTTCTTT.

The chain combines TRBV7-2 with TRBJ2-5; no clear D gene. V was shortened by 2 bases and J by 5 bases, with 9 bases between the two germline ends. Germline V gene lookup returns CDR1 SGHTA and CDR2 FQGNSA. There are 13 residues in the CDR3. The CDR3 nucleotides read TGTGCCAGCAGCTTAACTTACGTGGAGACCCAGTACTTC. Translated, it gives CASSLTYVETQYF.

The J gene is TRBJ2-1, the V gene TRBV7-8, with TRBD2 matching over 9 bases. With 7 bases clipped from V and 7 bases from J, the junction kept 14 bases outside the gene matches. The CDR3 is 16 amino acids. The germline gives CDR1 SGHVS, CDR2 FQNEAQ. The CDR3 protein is CASTPWGGGRGNEQFF. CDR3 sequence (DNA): TGTGCCAGCACCCCTTGGGGGGGCGGGAGGGGGAATGAGCAGTTCTTC.

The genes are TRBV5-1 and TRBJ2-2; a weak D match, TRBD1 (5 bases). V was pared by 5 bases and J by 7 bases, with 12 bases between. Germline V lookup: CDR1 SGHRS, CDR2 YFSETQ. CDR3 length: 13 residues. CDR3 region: CASRAGSDGELFF. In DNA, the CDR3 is TGCGCCAGCAGGGCAGGGTCTGACGGGGAGCTGTTTTTT.

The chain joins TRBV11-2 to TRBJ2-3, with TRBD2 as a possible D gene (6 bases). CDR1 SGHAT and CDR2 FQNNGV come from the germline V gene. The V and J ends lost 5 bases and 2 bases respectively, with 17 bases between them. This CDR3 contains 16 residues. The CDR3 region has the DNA TGTGCCAGCAGCCTTGCGGGGATCCGAGACACAGATACGCAGTATTTT. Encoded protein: CASSLAGIRDTDTQYF. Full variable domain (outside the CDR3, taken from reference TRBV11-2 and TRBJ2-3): EAGVAQSPRYKIIEKRQSVAFWCNPISGHATLYWYQQILGQGPKLLIQFQNNGVVDDSQLPKDRFSAERLKGVDSTLKIQPAKLEDSAVYLCASSLAGIRDTDTQYFGPGTRLTVL.

CDR3 loop: CATSREGRETYNEQFF. CDR3 nucleotides: TGTGCCACCAGCAGAGAAGGCAGGGAAACCTACAATGAGCAGTTCTTC. The rearrangement links TRBV15 to TRBJ2-1, with a weak D call TRBD1 (5 bases). The V gene lost 0 bases and the J gene lost 2 bases, with 11 bases spanning the gap. CDR1 LNHNV and CDR2 YYDKDF come from the germline V gene (reference sequence). This CDR3 spans 16 amino acids.

Written as DNA, the CDR3 is TGTGCCAGCAACCGCGGGGAGAACCTCAAAAACATTCAGTACTTC. Translated, it gives CASNRGENLKNIQYF. The rearrangement joins TRBV2 to TRBJ2-4, with TRBD2 as a possible D gene (6 bases). V lost 7 bases to trimming and J lost 3 bases, with 16 bases between them. Germline V CDR1 and CDR2: SNHLY, FYNNEI. This CDR3 is 15 amino acids long. The full variable domain, its missing parts supplied by reference TRBV2 and TRBJ2-4, is EPEVTQTPSHQVTQMGQEVILRCVPISNHLYFYWYRQILGQKVEFLVSFYNNEISEKSEIFDDQFSVERPDGSNFTLKIRSTKLEDSAMYFCASNRGENLKNIQYFGAGTRLSVL.

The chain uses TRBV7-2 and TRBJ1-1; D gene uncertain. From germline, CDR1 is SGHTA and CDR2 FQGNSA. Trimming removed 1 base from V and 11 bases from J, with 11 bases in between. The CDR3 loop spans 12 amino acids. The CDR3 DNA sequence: TGTGCCAGCAGCTTAGACACGGCAAGGGCTTTCTTT. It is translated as CASSLDTARAFF.

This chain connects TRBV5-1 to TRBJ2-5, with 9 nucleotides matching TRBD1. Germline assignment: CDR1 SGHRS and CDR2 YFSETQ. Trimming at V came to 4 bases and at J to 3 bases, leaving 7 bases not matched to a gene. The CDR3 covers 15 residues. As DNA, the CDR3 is TGCGCCAGCAGCGCCTGGGGACAGGGTGAAGAGACCCAGTACTTC. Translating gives CASSAWGQGEETQYF.

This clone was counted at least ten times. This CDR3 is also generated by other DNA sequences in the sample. CDR3: CASSMSRNTEAFF. The CDR3 DNA reads TGTGCCAGTAGTATGAGTCGGAACACTGAAGCTTTCTTT. The genes are TRBV19 and TRBJ1-1; no definite D call. The CDR3 is 13 amino acids. CDR1 LNHDA and CDR2 SQIVND come from the germline V gene (reference sequence). Trimming took off 3 bases at V and 1 base at J, with 6 bases between the two ends.

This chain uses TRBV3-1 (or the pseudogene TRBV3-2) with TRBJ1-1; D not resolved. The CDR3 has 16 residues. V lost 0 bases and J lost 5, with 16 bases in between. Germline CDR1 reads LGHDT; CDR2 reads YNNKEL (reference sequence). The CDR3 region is CASSQEVVARRTEAFF. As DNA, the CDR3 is TGTGCCAGCAGCCAAGAGGTAGTGGCCCGGAGAACTGAAGCTTTCTTT.

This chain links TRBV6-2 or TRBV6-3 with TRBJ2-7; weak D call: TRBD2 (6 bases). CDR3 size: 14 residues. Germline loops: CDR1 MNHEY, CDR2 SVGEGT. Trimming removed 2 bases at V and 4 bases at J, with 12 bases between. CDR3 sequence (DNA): TGTGCCAGCAGTTACGGAGGGAGTAGGTACGAGCAGTACTTC. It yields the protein CASSYGGSRYEQYF.

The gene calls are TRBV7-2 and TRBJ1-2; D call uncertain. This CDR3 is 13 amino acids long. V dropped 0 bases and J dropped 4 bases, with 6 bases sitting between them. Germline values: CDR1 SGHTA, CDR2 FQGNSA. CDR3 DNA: TGTGCCAGCAGCTTAGCCAGCAGCTATGGCTACACCTTC. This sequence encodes CASSLASSYGYTF.

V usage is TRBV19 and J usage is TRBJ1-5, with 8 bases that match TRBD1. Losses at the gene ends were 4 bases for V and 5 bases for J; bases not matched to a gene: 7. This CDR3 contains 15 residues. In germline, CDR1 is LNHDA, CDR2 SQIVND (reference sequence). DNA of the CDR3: TGTGCCAGTAGTACCTACAAGACAGGGGATCAGCCCCAGCATTTT. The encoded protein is CASSTYKTGDQPQHF.

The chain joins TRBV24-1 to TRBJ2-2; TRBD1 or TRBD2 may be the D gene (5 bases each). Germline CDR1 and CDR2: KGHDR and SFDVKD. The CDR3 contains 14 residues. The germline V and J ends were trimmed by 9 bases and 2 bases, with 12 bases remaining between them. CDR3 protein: CATRGRINTGELFF. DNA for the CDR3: TGTGCCACCCGGGGACGGATAAACACCGGGGAGCTGTTTTTT.

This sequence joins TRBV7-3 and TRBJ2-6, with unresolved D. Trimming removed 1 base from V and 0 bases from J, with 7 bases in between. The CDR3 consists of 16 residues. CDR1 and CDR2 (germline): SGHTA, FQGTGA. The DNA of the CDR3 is TGTGCCAGCAGCTTAAACCCTACCTCTGGGGCCAACGTCCTGACTTTC. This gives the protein CASSLNPTSGANVLTF. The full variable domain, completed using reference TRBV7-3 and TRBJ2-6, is GAGVSQTPSNKVTEKGKYVELRCDPISGHTALYWYRQSLGQGPEFLIYFQGTGAADDSGLPNDRFFAVRPEGSVSTLKIQRTERGDSAVYLCASSLNPTSGANVLTFGAGSRLTVL.

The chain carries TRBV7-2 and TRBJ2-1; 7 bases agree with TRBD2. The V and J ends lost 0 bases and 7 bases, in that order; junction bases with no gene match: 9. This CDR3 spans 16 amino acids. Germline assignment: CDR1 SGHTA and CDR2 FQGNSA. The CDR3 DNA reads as TGTGCCAGCAGCTTAGCTCGGGCGGGAGTGAGGAATGAGCAGTTCTTC. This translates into CASSLARAGVRNEQFF.

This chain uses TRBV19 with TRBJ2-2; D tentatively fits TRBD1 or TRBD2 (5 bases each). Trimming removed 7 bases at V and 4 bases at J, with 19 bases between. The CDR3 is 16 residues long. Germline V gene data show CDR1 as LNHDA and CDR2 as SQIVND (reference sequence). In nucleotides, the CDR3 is TGTGCCAGTAAAAAAGAACTAAAGAGGGGCACCGGGGAGCTGTTTTTT. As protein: CASKKELKRGTGELFF.

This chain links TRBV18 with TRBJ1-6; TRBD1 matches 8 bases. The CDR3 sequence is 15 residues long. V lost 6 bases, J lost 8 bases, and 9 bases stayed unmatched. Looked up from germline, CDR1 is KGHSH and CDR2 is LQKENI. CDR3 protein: CASSEGQVQHSPLHF. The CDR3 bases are TGTGCCAGCTCGGAGGGACAGGTCCAACATTCACCCCTCCACTTT.

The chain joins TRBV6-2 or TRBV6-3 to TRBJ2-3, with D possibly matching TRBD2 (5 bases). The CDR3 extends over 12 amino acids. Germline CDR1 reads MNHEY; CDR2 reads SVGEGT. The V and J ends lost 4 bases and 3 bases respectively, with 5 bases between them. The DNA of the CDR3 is TGTGCCAGCAGTTGGGAGACAGATACGCAGTATTTT. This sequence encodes CASSWETDTQYF.

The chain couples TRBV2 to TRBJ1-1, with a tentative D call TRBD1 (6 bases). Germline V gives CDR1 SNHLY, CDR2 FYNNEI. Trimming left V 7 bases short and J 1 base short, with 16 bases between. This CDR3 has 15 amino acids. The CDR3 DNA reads TGTGCCAGCACCCCCAGGGACATCCAGAACACTGAAGCTTTCTTT. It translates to CASTPRDIQNTEAFF.

The CDR3 sequence: CASSQGSGNTIYF. In DNA, the CDR3 is TGTGCCAGCAGCCAAGGGTCTGGAAACACCATATATTTT. V and J are TRBV3-1 (or the pseudogene TRBV3-2) and TRBJ1-3, with D unclear. Per germline, CDR1 LGHDT and CDR2 YNNKEL (reference sequence). CDR3 size: 13 residues. V was cut by 1 base and J by 1 base, with 2 bases left in between.

The CDR3: CASSQSLAQGEQYF. The CDR3 DNA follows: TGTGCCAGCAGCCAATCTCTCGCGCAAGGGGAGCAGTACTTC. The J gene is TRBJ2-7, the V gene TRBV14; no firm D call. V was clipped by 2 bases and J by 7 bases, with 15 bases between them. Germline values: CDR1 SGHDN, CDR2 FVKESK. The CDR3 consists of 14 residues.

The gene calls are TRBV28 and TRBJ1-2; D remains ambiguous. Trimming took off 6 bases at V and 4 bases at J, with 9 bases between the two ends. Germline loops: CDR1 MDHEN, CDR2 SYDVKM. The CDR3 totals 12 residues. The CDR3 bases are TGTGCCAGCAGCACGAACATCTATGGCTACACCTTC. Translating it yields CASSTNIYGYTF.

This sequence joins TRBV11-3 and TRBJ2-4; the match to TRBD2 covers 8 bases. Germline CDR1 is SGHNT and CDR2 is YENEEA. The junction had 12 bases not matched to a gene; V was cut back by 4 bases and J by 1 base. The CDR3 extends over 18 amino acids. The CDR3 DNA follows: TGTGCCAGCAGCTCCGGGAGGGTTTCCCCTGGGGCCAAAAACATTCAGTACTTC. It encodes CASSSGRVSPGAKNIQYF.

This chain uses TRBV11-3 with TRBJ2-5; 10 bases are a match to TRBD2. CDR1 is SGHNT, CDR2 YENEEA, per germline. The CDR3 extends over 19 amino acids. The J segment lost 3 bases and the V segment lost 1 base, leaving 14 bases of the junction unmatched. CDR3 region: CASSLARFLAGAGKETQYF. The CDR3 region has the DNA TGTGCCAGCAGCTTAGCTAGGTTCCTAGCGGGAGCGGGAAAAGAGACCCAGTACTTC.

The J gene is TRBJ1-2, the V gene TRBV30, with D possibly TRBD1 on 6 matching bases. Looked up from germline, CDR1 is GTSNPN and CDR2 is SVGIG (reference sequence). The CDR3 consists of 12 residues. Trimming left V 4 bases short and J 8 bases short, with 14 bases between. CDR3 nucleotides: TGTGCCTGGACGGGGGGCAAGGAGGGCTACACCTTC. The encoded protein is CAWTGGKEGYTF.